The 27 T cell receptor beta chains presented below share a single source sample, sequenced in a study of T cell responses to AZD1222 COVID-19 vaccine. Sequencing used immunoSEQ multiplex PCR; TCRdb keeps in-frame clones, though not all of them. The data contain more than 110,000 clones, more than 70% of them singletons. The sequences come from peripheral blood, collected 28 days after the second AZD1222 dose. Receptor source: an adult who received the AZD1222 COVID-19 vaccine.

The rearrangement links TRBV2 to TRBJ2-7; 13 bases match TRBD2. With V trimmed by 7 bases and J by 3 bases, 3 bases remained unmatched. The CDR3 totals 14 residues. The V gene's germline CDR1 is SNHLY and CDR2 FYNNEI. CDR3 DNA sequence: TGTGCCAGCATCCGACTAGCGGGGGGCTACGAGCAGTACTTC. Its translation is CASIRLAGGYEQYF.

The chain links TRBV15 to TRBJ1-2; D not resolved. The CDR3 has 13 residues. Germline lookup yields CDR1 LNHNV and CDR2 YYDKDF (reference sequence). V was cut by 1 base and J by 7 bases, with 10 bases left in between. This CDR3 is CATSRGLDGGYTF. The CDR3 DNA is TGTGCCACCAGCAGAGGACTGGACGGTGGCTACACCTTC. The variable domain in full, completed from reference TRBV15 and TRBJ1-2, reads DAMVIQNPRYQVTQFGKPVTLSCSQTLNHNVMYWYQQKSSQAPKLLFHYYDKDFNNEADTPDNFQSRRPNTSFCFLDIRSPGLGDTAMYLCATSRGLDGGYTFGSGTRLTVV.

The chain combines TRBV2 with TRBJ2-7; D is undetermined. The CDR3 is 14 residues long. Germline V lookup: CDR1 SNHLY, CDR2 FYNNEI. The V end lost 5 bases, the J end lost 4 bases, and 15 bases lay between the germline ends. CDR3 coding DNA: TGTGCCAGCAGTTGGATCCAAGGAGATTACGAGCAGTACTTC. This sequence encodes CASSWIQGDYEQYF.

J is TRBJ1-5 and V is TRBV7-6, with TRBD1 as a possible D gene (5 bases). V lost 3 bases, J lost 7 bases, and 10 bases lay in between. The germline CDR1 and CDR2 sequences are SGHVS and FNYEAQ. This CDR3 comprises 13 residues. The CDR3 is CASSFNRDQPQHF. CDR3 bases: TGTGCCAGCAGCTTTAACCGGGACCAGCCCCAGCATTTT.

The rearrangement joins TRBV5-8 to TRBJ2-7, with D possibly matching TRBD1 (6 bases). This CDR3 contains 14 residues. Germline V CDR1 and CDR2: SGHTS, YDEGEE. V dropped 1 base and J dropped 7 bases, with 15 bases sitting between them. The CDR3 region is CASSLYRAPPEQYF. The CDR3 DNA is TGTGCCAGCAGCTTGTACAGGGCCCCCCCTGAGCAGTACTTC. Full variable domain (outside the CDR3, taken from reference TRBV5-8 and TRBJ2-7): EAGVTQSPTHLIKTRGQQATLRCSPISGHTSVYWYQQALGLGLQFLLWYDEGEERNRGNFPPRFSGRQFPNYSSELNVNALELEDSALYLCASSLYRAPPEQYFGPGTRLTVT.

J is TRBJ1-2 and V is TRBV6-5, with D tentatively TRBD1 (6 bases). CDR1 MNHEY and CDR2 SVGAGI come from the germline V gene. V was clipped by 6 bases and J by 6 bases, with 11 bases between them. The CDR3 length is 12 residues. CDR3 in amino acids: CASRGKGDGYTF. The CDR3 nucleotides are TGTGCCAGCAGGGGGAAGGGGGATGGCTACACCTTC.

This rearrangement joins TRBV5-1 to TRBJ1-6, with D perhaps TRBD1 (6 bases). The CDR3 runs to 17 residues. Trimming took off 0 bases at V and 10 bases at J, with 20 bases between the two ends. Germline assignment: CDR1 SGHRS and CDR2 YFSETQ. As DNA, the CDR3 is TGCGCCAGCAGCTTGGTGGGGGGGCCACCTGTGAGATCACCCCTCCACTTT. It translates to CASSLVGGPPVRSPLHF.

The CDR3 DNA sequence: TGCGCCAGCAGCTTCCAACCGGAGTCCTACGAGCAGTACTTC. It is translated as CASSFQPESYEQYF. The genes are TRBV4-1 and TRBJ2-7; D remains unclear. V was pared by 5 bases and J by 1 base, with 12 bases between. Germline-derived CDR1 and CDR2 are MGHRA and YSYEKL. This CDR3 comprises 14 residues.

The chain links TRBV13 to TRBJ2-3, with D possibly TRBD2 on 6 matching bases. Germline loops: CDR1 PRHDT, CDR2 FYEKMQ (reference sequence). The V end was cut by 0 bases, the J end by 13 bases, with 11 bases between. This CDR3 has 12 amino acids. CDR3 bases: TGTGCCAGCAGCTTAGGACTAGCCGGGAAGTATTTT. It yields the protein CASSLGLAGKYF.

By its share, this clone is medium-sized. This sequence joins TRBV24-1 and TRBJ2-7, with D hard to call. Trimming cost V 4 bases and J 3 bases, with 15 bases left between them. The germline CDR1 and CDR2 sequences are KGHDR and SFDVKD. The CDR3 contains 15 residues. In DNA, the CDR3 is TGTGCCACCAGTGACGCCGAAGTAAATCGCTACGAGCAGTACTTC. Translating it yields CATSDAEVNRYEQYF.

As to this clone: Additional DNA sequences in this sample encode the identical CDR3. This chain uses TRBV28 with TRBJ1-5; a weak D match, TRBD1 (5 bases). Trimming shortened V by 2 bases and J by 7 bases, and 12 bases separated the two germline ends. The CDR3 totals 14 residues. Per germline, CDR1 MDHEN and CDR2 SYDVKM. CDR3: CASSLRGGRQPQHF. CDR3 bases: TGTGCCAGCAGTTTACGGGGGGGAAGGCAGCCCCAGCATTTT.

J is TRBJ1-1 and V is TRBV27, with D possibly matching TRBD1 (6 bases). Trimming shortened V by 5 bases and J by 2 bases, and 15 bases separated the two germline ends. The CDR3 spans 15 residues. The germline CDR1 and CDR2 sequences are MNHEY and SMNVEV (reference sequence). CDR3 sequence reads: CASSPAGGKNTEAFF. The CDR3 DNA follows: TGTGCCAGCAGTCCGGCGGGGGGCAAAAACACTGAAGCTTTCTTT.

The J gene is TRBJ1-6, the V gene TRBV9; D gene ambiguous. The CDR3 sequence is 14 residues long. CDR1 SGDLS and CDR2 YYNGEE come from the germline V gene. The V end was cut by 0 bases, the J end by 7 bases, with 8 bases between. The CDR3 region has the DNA TGTGCCAGCAGCGTAGAAAACCTGAATTCACCCCTCCACTTT. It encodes CASSVENLNSPLHF.

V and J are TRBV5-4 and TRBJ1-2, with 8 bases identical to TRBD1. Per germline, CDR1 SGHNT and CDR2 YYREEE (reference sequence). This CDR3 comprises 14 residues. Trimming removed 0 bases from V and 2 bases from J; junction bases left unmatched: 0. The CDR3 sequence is CASSLGTGNYGYTF. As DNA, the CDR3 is TGTGCCAGCAGCTTGGGGACAGGGAACTATGGCTACACCTTC.

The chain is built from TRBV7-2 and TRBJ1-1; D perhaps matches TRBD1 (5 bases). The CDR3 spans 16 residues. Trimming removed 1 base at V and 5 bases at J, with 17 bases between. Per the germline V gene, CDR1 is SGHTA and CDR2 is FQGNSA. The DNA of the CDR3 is TGTGCCAGCAGCTTAGGTATTTGGGGGTCGGGTACTGAAGCTTTCTTT. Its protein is CASSLGIWGSGTEAFF. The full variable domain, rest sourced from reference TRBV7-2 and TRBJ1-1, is GAGVSQSPSNKVTEKGKDVELRCDPISGHTALYWYRQSLGQGLEFLIYFQGNSAPDKSGLPSDRFSAERTGGSVSTLTIQRTQQEDSAVYLCASSLGIWGSGTEAFFGQGTRLTVV.

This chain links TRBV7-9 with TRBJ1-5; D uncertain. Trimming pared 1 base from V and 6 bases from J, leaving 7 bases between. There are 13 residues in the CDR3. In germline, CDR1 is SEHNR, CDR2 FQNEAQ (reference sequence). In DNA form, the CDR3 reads TGTGCCAGCAGCTTAGATTATAGTCAGCCCCAGCATTTT. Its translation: CASSLDYSQPQHF.

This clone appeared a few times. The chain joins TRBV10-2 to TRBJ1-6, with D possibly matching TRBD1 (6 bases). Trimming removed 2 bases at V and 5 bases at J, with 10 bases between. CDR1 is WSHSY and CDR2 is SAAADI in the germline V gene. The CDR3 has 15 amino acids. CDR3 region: CASSEQGPNNSPLHF. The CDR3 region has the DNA TGCGCCAGCAGTGAGCAGGGGCCCAATAATTCACCCCTCCACTTT.

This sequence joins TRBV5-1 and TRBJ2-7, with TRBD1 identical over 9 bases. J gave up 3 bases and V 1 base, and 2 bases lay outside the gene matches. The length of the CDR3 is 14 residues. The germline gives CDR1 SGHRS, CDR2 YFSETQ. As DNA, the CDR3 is TGCGCCAGCAGCTTGAGGGGACAGGGCTACGAGCAGTACTTC. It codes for CASSLRGQGYEQYF.

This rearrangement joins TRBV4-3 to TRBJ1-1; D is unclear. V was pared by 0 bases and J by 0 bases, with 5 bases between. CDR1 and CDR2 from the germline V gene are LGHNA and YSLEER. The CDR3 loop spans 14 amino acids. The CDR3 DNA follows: TGCGCCAGCAGCCAAGACAGGATGAACACTGAAGCTTTCTTT. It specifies CASSQDRMNTEAFF.

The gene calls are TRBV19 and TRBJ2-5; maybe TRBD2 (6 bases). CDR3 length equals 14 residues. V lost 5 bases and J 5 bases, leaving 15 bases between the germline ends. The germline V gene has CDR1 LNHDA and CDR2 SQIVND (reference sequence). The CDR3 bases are TGTGCCAGTAGTGTGGGACTTCTTGAGGAGACCCAGTACTTC. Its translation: CASSVGLLEETQYF.

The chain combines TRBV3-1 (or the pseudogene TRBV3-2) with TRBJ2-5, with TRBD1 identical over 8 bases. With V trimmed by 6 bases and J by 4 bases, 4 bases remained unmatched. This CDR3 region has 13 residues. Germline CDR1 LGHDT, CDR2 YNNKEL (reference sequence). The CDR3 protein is CASRFGQGETQYF. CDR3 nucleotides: TGTGCCAGCAGATTTGGACAGGGAGAGACCCAGTACTTC.

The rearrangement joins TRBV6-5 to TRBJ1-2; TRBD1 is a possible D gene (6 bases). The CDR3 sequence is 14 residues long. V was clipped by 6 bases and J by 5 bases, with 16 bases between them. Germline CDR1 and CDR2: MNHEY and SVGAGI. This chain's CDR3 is CASRSRQAAYGYTF. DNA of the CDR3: TGTGCCAGCAGATCGCGACAGGCCGCTTATGGCTACACCTTC.

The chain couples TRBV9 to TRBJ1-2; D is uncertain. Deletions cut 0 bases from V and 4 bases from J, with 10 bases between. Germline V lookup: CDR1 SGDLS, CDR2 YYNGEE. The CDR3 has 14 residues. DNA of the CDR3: TGTGCCAGCAGCGTAGACGAGGGCCCCTATGGCTACACCTTC. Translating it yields CASSVDEGPYGYTF. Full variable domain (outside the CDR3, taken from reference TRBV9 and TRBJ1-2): DSGVTQTPKHLITATGQRVTLRCSPRSGDLSVYWYQQSLDQGLQFLIQYYNGEERAKGNILERFSAQQFPDLHSELNLSSLELGDSALYFCASSVDEGPYGYTFGSGTRLTVV.

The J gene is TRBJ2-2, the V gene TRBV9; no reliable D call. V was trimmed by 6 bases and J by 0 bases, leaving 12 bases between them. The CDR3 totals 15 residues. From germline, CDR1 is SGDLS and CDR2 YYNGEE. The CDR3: CASTPVSTNTGELFF. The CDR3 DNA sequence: TGTGCCAGCACCCCGGTGAGCACGAACACCGGGGAGCTGTTTTTT.

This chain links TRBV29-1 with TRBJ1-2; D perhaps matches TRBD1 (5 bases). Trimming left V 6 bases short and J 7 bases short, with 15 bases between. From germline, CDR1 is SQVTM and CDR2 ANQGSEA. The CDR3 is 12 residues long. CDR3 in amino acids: CSVGGGSGGYTF. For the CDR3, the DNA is TGCAGCGTCGGGGGGGGTTCGGGTGGCTACACCTTC.

The CDR3: CASSSGGSAYNEQFF. For the CDR3, the DNA is TGTGCCAGCAGCAGCGGGGGGAGCGCCTACAATGAGCAGTTCTTC. The chain links TRBV11-3 to TRBJ2-1, with 9 bases identical to TRBD2. The CDR3 is made up of 15 amino acids. J was trimmed by 2 bases and V by 5 bases; bases with no gene match: 4. Per germline, CDR1 SGHNT and CDR2 YENEEA. The complete variable domain, with remaining parts taken from reference TRBV11-3 and TRBJ2-1, reads EAGVVQSPRYKIIEKKQPVAFWCNPISGHNTLYWYLQNLGQGPELLIRYENEEAVDDSQLPKDRFSAERLKGVDSTLKIQPAELGDSAVYLCASSSGGSAYNEQFFGPGTRLTVL.

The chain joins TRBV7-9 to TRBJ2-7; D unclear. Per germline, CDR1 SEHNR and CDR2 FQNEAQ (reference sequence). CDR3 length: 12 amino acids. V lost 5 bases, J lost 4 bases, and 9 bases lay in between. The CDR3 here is CASSEPTYEQYF. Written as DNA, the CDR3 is TGTGCCAGCAGCGAACCCACGTACGAGCAGTACTTC.